This is a list of T cell receptor beta chains from one sample in a study of PD-1 blockade in mismatch repair-deficient tumors. The repertoire was sequenced with immunoSEQ multiplex PCR; TCRdb's copy has only in-frame clones and lacks some. The sample includes around 38,000 clones, roughly 83% of them seen just once. The specimen was peripheral blood, collected 4 weeks after starting pembrolizumab. These TCRs come from an adult with mismatch repair-deficient cancer. CDR3s include the opening cysteine and the closing phenylalanine or tryptophan. D genes are given only for firm matches. The size field is filled for only some rows; it gives once, few, many or a size class.

CDR3 protein: CASSQEVPALTGPGADNEQFF
clone size: .
V gene: TRBV4-1
CDR3 length: 21
J gene: TRBJ2-1
D gene: .

CDR3 protein: CASSDGTSGTDTQYF
clone size: .
V gene: TRBV6-1
CDR3 length: 15
J gene: TRBJ2-3
D gene: TRBD2

CDR3 protein: CASSRGGTSYNEQFF
clone size: .
V gene: TRBV9
CDR3 length: 15
J gene: TRBJ2-1
D gene: .

CDR3 protein: CASSAGDTDTQYF
clone size: once
V gene: TRBV6-4
CDR3 length: 13
J gene: TRBJ2-3
D gene: .

CDR3 protein: CASSYSLAGGGYTF
clone size: .
V gene: TRBV6-5
CDR3 length: 14
J gene: TRBJ1-2
D gene: .

CDR3 protein: CASSLNRDSEQPQHF
clone size: .
V gene: TRBV18
CDR3 length: 15
J gene: TRBJ1-5
D gene: TRBD1

CDR3 protein: CASNIGQMNTEAFF
clone size: .
V gene: TRBV28
CDR3 length: 14
J gene: TRBJ1-1
D gene: .

CDR3 protein: CASSPLRDGEAFF
clone size: .
V gene: TRBV18
CDR3 length: 13
J gene: TRBJ1-1
D gene: .

CDR3 protein: CASSIAQRGTEAFF
clone size: .
V gene: TRBV19
CDR3 length: 14
J gene: TRBJ1-1
D gene: .

CDR3 protein: CASSLAGRDEQYF
clone size: .
V gene: TRBV5-1
CDR3 length: 13
J gene: TRBJ2-7
D gene: .

CDR3 protein: CASSLYPIGRFTDTQYF
clone size: .
V gene: TRBV28
CDR3 length: 17
J gene: TRBJ2-3
D gene: .

CDR3 protein: CASSVGMSWGTEAFF
clone size: .
V gene: TRBV9
CDR3 length: 15
J gene: TRBJ1-1
D gene: .

CDR3 protein: CASSQLVRETQYF
clone size: .
V gene: TRBV10-2
CDR3 length: 13
J gene: TRBJ2-5
D gene: .

CDR3 protein: CASSFFGVSYNEQFF
clone size: once
V gene: TRBV13
CDR3 length: 15
J gene: TRBJ2-1
D gene: .

CDR3 protein: CASSGAYGELGELFF
clone size: .
V gene: TRBV27
CDR3 length: 15
J gene: TRBJ2-2
D gene: .

CDR3 protein: CASSLAGIADTQYF
clone size: .
V gene: TRBV5-1
CDR3 length: 14
J gene: TRBJ2-3
D gene: .

CDR3 protein: CASSLSRGGHEQYF
clone size: .
V gene: TRBV7-9
CDR3 length: 14
J gene: TRBJ2-7
D gene: TRBD1

CDR3 protein: CATSRSAGGRHNEQFF
clone size: .
V gene: TRBV15
CDR3 length: 16
J gene: TRBJ2-1
D gene: TRBD2

CDR3 protein: CASRLPGQGPLEQYF
clone size: few
V gene: TRBV10-1
CDR3 length: 15
J gene: TRBJ2-7
D gene: TRBD1

CDR3 protein: CASSLALAAYNEQFF
clone size: .
V gene: TRBV13
CDR3 length: 15
J gene: TRBJ2-1
D gene: TRBD2